The next 27 T cell receptor beta chains were all read from a single sample in a study of identical twins. TCRdb recomputed calls from the 5' RACE reads with MiXCR, one row per CDR3 protein. The table records approximately 670,000 distinct CDR3 sequences, less than 7% of them present only once. The sample taken for sequencing was naive T cells sorted from blood. The receptors derive from a young man in good health.

This clonotype was seen ten or more times. The chain employs TRBV5-1 and TRBJ2-1, with unresolved D. V was clipped by 6 bases and J by 5 bases, with 18 bases between them. Per germline, CDR1 SGHRS and CDR2 YFSETQ. The CDR3 extends over 15 amino acids. In DNA form, the CDR3 reads TGCGCCAGCACCCCCGGGTCCACCAATAACAATGAGCAGTTCTTC. As protein: CASTPGSTNNNEQFF.

This clonotype was detected many times. The chain couples TRBV6-2 or TRBV6-3 to TRBJ2-3, with TRBD2 matching over 13 bases. Germline-derived CDR1 and CDR2 are MNHEY and SVGEGT. This CDR3 has 16 amino acids. The junction had 3 bases not matched to a gene; V was cut back by 4 bases and J by 2 bases. The CDR3 here is CASSWGTSGNTDTQYF. The CDR3 coding sequence is TGTGCCAGCAGTTGGGGGACTAGCGGGAACACAGATACGCAGTATTTT.

The CDR3 here is CASSLVADRGNQPQHF. CDR3 nucleotide sequence: TGTGCCAGCAGCTTGGTAGCAGACAGGGGCAATCAGCCCCAGCATTTT. The chain joins TRBV5-5 to TRBJ1-5, with 7 bases aligning to TRBD1. This CDR3 is 16 amino acids long. The germline V gene has CDR1 SGHKS and CDR2 YYEKEE (reference sequence). V dropped 0 bases and J dropped 2; count of bases not matched to a gene: 5. The whole variable domain, filled in from reference TRBV5-5 and TRBJ1-5, reads DAGVTQSPTHLIKTRGQQVTLRCSPISGHKSVSWYQQVLGQGPQFIFQYYEKEERGRGNFPDRFSARQFPNYSSELNVNALLLGDSALYLCASSLVADRGNQPQHFGDGTRLSIL.

The sample holds a few counts of this clonotype. The rearrangement joins TRBV12-3 or TRBV12-4 to TRBJ2-7; possibly TRBD1 or TRBD2 for D (5 bases each). Trimming removed 6 bases from V and 6 bases from J, with 21 bases in between. The CDR3 is made up of 15 amino acids. This CDR3 is CASRFRDGPLGEQYF. CDR3 sequence (DNA): TGTGCCAGCAGATTCCGGGACGGTCCTTTGGGCGAGCAGTACTTC.

The V gene is TRBV4-1, the J gene TRBJ2-5; D might be TRBD1 or TRBD2, each matching 5 bases. V was shortened by 0 bases and J by 2 bases, with 10 bases between the two germline ends. The CDR3 extends over 15 amino acids. Germline lookup yields CDR1 MGHRA and CDR2 YSYEKL. The DNA of the CDR3 is TGCGCCAGCAGCCAAGACTGGGACGGGCAAGAGACCCAGTACTTC. Encoded protein: CASSQDWDGQETQYF.

In this sample, this clonotype turned up many times. In DNA, the CDR3 is TGCGCCAGCAGCTTGACAGGCTCACAGACCGGGGAGCTGTTTTTT. Protein sequence: CASSLTGSQTGELFF. The chain employs TRBV5-1 and TRBJ2-2, with D tentatively TRBD1 (5 bases). Germline V gene lookup returns CDR1 SGHRS and CDR2 YFSETQ. The V end lost 1 base, the J end lost 5 bases, and 12 bases lay between the germline ends. CDR3 size: 15 residues.

In this sample, this clonotype turned up many times. The rearrangement joins TRBV4-3 to TRBJ2-2, with a tentative D call TRBD2 (5 bases). Germline V CDR1 and CDR2: LGHNA, YSLEER. V dropped 1 base and J dropped 8 bases, with 5 bases sitting between them. The CDR3 spans 12 residues. Here the CDR3 reads CASSQGLGELFF. CDR3 nucleotides: TGCGCCAGCAGCCAAGGACTAGGGGAGCTGTTTTTT.

This clonotype has at least ten counts. The V gene is TRBV4-1, the J gene TRBJ2-4; D is unclear. V was trimmed by 0 bases and J by 0 bases, leaving 12 bases between them. Germline lookup yields CDR1 MGHRA and CDR2 YSYEKL. The CDR3 runs to 17 residues. This chain's CDR3 is CASSQDSVIRAKNIQYF. CDR3 DNA sequence: TGCGCCAGCAGCCAAGACTCCGTCATCCGAGCCAAAAACATTCAGTACTTC.

This clonotype has a handful of counts. This chain joins TRBV7-8 and TRBJ1-4; TRBD1 is a possible D gene (6 bases). Germline V gene lookup returns CDR1 SGHVS and CDR2 FQNEAQ. Trimming cost V 5 bases and J 8 bases, with 15 bases left between them. The CDR3 sequence is 14 residues long. CDR3 DNA sequence: TGTGCCAGCAGCCCCATCCGGGGGCGGGAAAAACTGTTTTTT. Translation gives CASSPIRGREKLFF.

This clonotype occurred many times. The genes are TRBV5-1 and TRBJ2-7; TRBD1 agrees at 7 bases. Trimming at V came to 2 bases and at J to 3 bases, leaving 5 bases not matched to a gene. This CDR3 has 14 amino acids. The V gene's germline CDR1 is SGHRS and CDR2 YFSETQ. CDR3 bases: TGCGCCAGCAGCTTCGGGACAGATCTCTACGAGCAGTACTTC. It yields the protein CASSFGTDLYEQYF.

The sample holds a few counts of this clonotype. The V call is TRBV15, the J call TRBJ1-5; D gene unclear. Trimming removed 0 bases at V and 2 bases at J, with 8 bases between. This CDR3 spans 15 amino acids. From germline, CDR1 is LNHNV and CDR2 YYDKDF (reference sequence). The CDR3 sequence is CATSREGIGNQPQHF. DNA of the CDR3: TGTGCCACCAGCAGAGAAGGGATTGGCAATCAGCCCCAGCATTTT.

This clonotype was seen more than once but under ten times. The chain joins TRBV20-1 to TRBJ2-2; D is uncertain. CDR1 is DFQATT, CDR2 SNEGSKA, per germline (reference sequence). The CDR3 spans 13 residues. The V gene lost 3 bases and the J gene lost 7 bases, with 12 bases spanning the gap. CDR3 coding DNA: TGCAGTGCTAGTCCTTTCGGTGGCGGGGAGCTGTTTTTT. Translating gives CSASPFGGGELFF.

This clonotype was counted ten times or more. The chain joins TRBV27 to TRBJ2-3; 10 bases match TRBD2. The trim removed 6 bases at V and 4 bases at J, leaving 1 base unmatched. CDR1 is MNHEY and CDR2 is SMNVEV in the germline V gene (reference sequence). The CDR3 has 13 residues. CDR3 sequence reads: CASRAGGADTQYF. CDR3 DNA sequence: TGTGCCAGCAGAGCGGGAGGGGCAGATACGCAGTATTTT.

This clonotype was seen at least ten times. This sequence joins TRBV20-1 and TRBJ2-3; 14 bases are shared with TRBD2. From germline, CDR1 is DFQATT and CDR2 SNEGSKA (reference sequence). The CDR3 covers 14 residues. V dropped 6 bases and J dropped 6; count of bases not matched to a gene: 5. The CDR3 bases are TGCAGTGCCCCCGGGACTAGCGGGAGTGATACGCAGTATTTT. Residues: CSAPGTSGSDTQYF.

This clonotype was detected a few times. The rearrangement joins TRBV15 to TRBJ2-2, with a tentative D call TRBD2 (7 bases). CDR1 and CDR2 (germline): LNHNV, YYDKDF (reference sequence). CDR3 length: 15 amino acids. V was cut by 6 bases and J by 4 bases, with 15 bases left in between. The DNA of the CDR3 is TGTGCCACCAGGAGGGGGGGAGGTACCACCGGGGAGCTGTTTTTT. This sequence encodes CATRRGGGTTGELFF.

This chain connects TRBV9 to TRBJ2-1, with 11 bases aligning to TRBD1. This CDR3 spans 22 amino acids. The V gene's germline CDR1 is SGDLS and CDR2 YYNGEE. V shed 0 bases and J 8 bases; nucleotides not matched to a gene: 25. CDR3 DNA: TGTGCCAGCAGCGTAGCTACGGGGACCGGGACAGGGGGATTAGTTCGAGGGGATGAGCAGTTCTTC. Protein sequence: CASSVATGTGTGGLVRGDEQFF.

The V call is TRBV11-2, the J call TRBJ2-3; the match to TRBD2 covers 10 bases. Germline CDR1 reads SGHAT; CDR2 reads FQNNGV. V lost 1 base, J lost 11 bases, and 6 bases stayed unmatched. CDR3 length equals 14 residues. CDR3 protein: CASSLGTSGGGQYF. CDR3 nucleotide sequence: TGTGCCAGCAGCTTAGGGACTAGCGGAGGAGGGCAGTATTTT.

This clonotype was seen more than once but under ten times. The chain carries TRBV15 and TRBJ2-7; D may be TRBD2 (6 bases). Germline lookup yields CDR1 LNHNV and CDR2 YYDKDF (reference sequence). The CDR3 totals 16 residues. V was shortened by 11 bases and J by 3 bases, with 26 bases between the two germline ends. The CDR3: CALSGRGGPSDYEQYF. Here the CDR3 DNA reads TGTGCCCTTTCAGGGCGGGGCGGGCCCTCTGACTACGAGCAGTACTTC.

This clonotype was counted a few times. This rearrangement joins TRBV12-3 or TRBV12-4 to TRBJ2-6, with D perhaps given as TRBD1 or TRBD2 (6 bases each). V was cut by 2 bases and J by 3 bases, with 8 bases left in between. CDR3 length: 15 amino acids. The DNA for the CDR3 is TGTGCCAGCAGTTTACGGGGGCGTGGGGCCAACGTCCTGACTTTC. This sequence encodes CASSLRGRGANVLTF.

This chain connects TRBV10-3 to TRBJ2-2, with TRBD1 matching 7 bases. Looked up from germline, CDR1 is ENHRY and CDR2 is SYGVKD. The CDR3 covers 13 residues. J lost 7 bases, V lost 10 bases, and 9 bases had no gene match. The CDR3 DNA reads as TGTGCCACTCGGGACAGTCTGGACGGGGAGCTGTTTTTT. It translates to CATRDSLDGELFF.

This clonotype showed up many times. The chain carries TRBV29-1 and TRBJ1-2; D is undetermined. Trimming pared 3 bases from V and 8 bases from J, leaving 13 bases between. The CDR3 is 12 amino acids. The germline CDR1 and CDR2 sequences are SQVTM and ANQGSEA. The CDR3 coding sequence is TGCAGCGTTGAGTCGGGCGGGTACGGCTACACCTTC. Its protein product is CSVESGGYGYTF.

This clonotype was seen a handful of times. The CDR3 reads CASSLVVGLFGNEQFF. CDR3 coding DNA: TGCGCCAGCAGCTTGGTTGTGGGTCTCTTTGGAAATGAGCAGTTCTTC. The V call is TRBV5-1, the J call TRBJ2-1; D call uncertain. The CDR3 is 16 amino acids. Looked up from germline, CDR1 is SGHRS and CDR2 is YFSETQ. Trimming left V 0 bases short and J 7 bases short, with 17 bases between.

At least ten counts were recorded for this clonotype. The chain carries TRBV5-6 and TRBJ2-7; the D gene is possibly TRBD2 (6 bases). V was clipped by 1 base and J by 4 bases, with 15 bases between them. The CDR3 length is 15 residues. CDR1 and CDR2 from the germline V gene are SGHDT and YYEEEE. The CDR3 loop reads CASSLRRVISYEQYF. The CDR3 DNA follows: TGTGCCAGCAGCTTGAGGAGGGTGATTTCATACGAGCAGTACTTC.

The chain carries TRBV3-1 and TRBJ2-2, with D tentatively TRBD2 (5 bases). This CDR3 is built from 12 residues. V gave up 4 bases and J gave up 10 bases, with 10 bases separating them. Germline V gives CDR1 LGHDT, CDR2 YNNKEL (reference sequence). CDR3 residues: CASSRPREELFF. As DNA, the CDR3 is TGTGCCAGCAGCCGTCCACGGGAGGAGCTGTTTTTT.

In this sample, this clonotype turned up many times. This rearrangement joins TRBV9 to TRBJ2-7, with D perhaps assigned TRBD1 or TRBD2 (5 bases each). Per germline, CDR1 SGDLS and CDR2 YYNGEE. The ends were cut back, 3 bases at V and 4 bases at J, with 20 bases in the middle. This CDR3 is 16 amino acids long. The CDR3 DNA is TGTGCCAGCAGCGGGAGAAGAGGGGCCTCGTATTACGAGCAGTACGTC. Its protein product is CASSGRRGASYYEQYV.

This chain uses TRBV5-6 with TRBJ2-6, with TRBD1 matching 8 bases. Per germline, CDR1 SGHDT and CDR2 YYEEEE. This CDR3 region has 16 residues. V lost 1 base and J lost 6; bases outside the gene matches: 6. DNA for the CDR3: TGTGCCAGCAGCTTGCGTGGACAGGGTATGGCCAACGTCCTGACTTTC. This gives the protein CASSLRGQGMANVLTF.

The CDR3 spells CAISGYDRGGTEAFF. The CDR3 coding sequence is TGTGCCATCAGTGGCTATGACAGGGGTGGAACTGAAGCTTTCTTT. The chain has TRBV10-3 and TRBJ1-1, with 8 bases identical to TRBD1. V lost 4 bases, J lost 5 bases, and 9 bases stayed unmatched. Germline values: CDR1 ENHRY, CDR2 SYGVKD. CDR3 length: 15 amino acids.